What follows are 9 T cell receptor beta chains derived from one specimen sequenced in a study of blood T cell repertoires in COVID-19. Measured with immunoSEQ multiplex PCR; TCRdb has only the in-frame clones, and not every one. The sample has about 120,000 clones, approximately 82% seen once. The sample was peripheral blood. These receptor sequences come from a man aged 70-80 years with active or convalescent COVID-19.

DNA of the CDR3: TGCGCCAGCAGCTTGGGTGTGGCAGGCCTTAACTATGGCTACACCTTC. This gives the protein CASSLGVAGLNYGYTF. This sequence joins TRBV5-1 and TRBJ1-2; D not resolved. V was trimmed by 0 bases and J by 1 base, leaving 13 bases between them. The CDR3 covers 16 residues. CDR1 and CDR2 (germline): SGHRS, YFSETQ.

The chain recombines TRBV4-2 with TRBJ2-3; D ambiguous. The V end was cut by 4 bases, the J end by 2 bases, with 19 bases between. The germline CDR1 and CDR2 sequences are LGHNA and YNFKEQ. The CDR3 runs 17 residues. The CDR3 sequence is CASSPEVRRGATDTQYF. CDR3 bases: TGTGCCAGCAGCCCTGAGGTTCGGAGAGGAGCCACAGATACGCAGTATTTT.

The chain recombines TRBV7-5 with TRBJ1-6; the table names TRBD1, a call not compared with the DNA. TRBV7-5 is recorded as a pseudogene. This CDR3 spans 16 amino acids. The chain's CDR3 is CASPTTASSYNSPLHF. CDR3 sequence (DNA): TGTGCCAGTCCCACGACAGCGAGCTCCTATAATTCACCCCTCCACTTT.

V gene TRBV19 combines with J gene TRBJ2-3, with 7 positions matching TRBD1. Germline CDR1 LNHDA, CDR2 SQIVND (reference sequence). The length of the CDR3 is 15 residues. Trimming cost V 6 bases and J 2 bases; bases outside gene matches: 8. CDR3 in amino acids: CASRSGQLNTDTQYF. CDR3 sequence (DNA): TGTGCCAGTAGATCGGGACAGCTAAACACAGATACGCAGTATTTT.

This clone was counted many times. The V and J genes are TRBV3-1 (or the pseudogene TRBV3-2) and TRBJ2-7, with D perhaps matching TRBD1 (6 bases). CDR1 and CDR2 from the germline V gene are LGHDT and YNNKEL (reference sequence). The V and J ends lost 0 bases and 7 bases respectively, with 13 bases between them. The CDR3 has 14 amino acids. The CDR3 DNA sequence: TGTGCCAGCAGCCAAGAGTCAGGGGCGCCGGAGCAGTACTTC. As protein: CASSQESGAPEQYF.

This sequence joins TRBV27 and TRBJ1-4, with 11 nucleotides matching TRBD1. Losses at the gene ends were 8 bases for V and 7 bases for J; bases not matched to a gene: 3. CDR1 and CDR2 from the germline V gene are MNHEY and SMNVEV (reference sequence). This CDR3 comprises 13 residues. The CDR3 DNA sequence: TGTGCCAGCGGGACAGGGGGTACTGAAAAACTGTTTTTT. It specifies CASGTGGTEKLFF.

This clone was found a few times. The CDR3 spells CASSPWGEGPDTQYF. The CDR3 coding sequence is TGTGCCAGCAGCCCGTGGGGGGAGGGACCAGATACGCAGTATTTT. The chain links TRBV5-4 to TRBJ2-3, with 7 bases aligning to TRBD2. The CDR3 runs 15 residues. V dropped 4 bases and J dropped 4; count of bases not matched to a gene: 9. The germline CDR1 and CDR2 sequences are SGHNT and YYREEE (reference sequence).

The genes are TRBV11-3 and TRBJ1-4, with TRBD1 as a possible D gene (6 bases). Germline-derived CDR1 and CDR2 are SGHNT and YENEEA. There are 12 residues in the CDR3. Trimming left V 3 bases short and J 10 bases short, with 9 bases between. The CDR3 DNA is TGTGCCAGCAGCTTTGGACAGACAAAACTGTTTTTT. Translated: CASSFGQTKLFF.

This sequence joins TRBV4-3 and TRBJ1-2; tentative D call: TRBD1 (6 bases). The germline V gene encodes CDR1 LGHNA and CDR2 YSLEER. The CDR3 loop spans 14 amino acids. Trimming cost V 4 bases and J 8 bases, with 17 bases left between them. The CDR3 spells CASSLSPGGGGYTF. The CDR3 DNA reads TGCGCCAGCAGCCTATCCCCGGGGGGCGGAGGCTACACCTTC.